One and the same sample provided the 15 T cell receptor beta chains below, sequenced in a study of CD8+ T cells in alopecia areata. Treatment given: oral pan-JAK inhibitor, 5-10 mg twice daily. Investigators isolated RNA and reverse transcribed it into cDNA to act as the sequencing template. Some clones are missing from TCRdb's copy, which holds only in-frame ones; the method was immunoSEQ multiplex PCR. The sample lists 90,000 to 150,000 clones; approximately 52% were seen once. Material: CD8+ T cells sorted from blood, obtained at week 4, from a patient treated with tofacitinib. The source of these receptors is a human donor with alopecia areata.

The gene calls are TRBV29-1 and TRBJ2-2, with D perhaps matching TRBD1 (6 bases). Germline V CDR1 and CDR2: SQVTM, ANQGSEA. V was cut by 6 bases and J by 3 bases, with 14 bases left in between. The CDR3 totals 14 residues. The CDR3 coding sequence is TGCAGCGTAGTACAGGGAGTTGACACCGGGGAGCTGTTTTTT. Translated: CSVVQGVDTGELFF.

The J gene is TRBJ2-6, the V gene TRBV7-9, with a tentative D call TRBD1 (6 bases). This CDR3 is built from 17 residues. Germline CDR1 is SEHNR and CDR2 is FQNEAQ (reference sequence). V was trimmed by 2 bases and J by 0 bases, leaving 11 bases between them. CDR3 sequence (DNA): TGTGCCAGCAGCTTATACGGACAGAGCTCTGGGGCCAACGTCCTGACTTTC. This encodes CASSLYGQSSGANVLTF. The full variable domain, rest sourced from reference TRBV7-9 and TRBJ2-6, is DTGVSQNPRHKITKRGQNVTFRCDPISEHNRLYWYRQTLGQGPEFLTYFQNEAQLEKSRLLSDRFSAERPKGSFSTLEIQRTEQGDSAMYLCASSLYGQSSGANVLTFGAGSRLTVL.

This chain uses TRBV27 with TRBJ2-1; 9 nucleotides match TRBD1. Looked up from germline, CDR1 is MNHEY and CDR2 is SMNVEV (reference sequence). The CDR3 length is 14 residues. V shed 5 bases and J 9 bases; nucleotides not matched to a gene: 8. The CDR3 is CASSPEQGASEQFF. In DNA form, the CDR3 reads TGTGCCAGCAGTCCAGAACAGGGGGCGAGTGAGCAGTTCTTC.

This clone was found a few times. The V and J genes are TRBV30 and TRBJ1-1; no clear D. V lost 1 base and J 4 bases, leaving 7 bases between the germline ends. The CDR3 length is 12 residues. Looked up from germline, CDR1 is GTSNPN and CDR2 is SVGIG (reference sequence). CDR3 protein: CAWSDTATEAFF. DNA for the CDR3: TGTGCCTGGAGTGACACGGCCACTGAAGCTTTCTTT.

This sequence joins TRBV15 and TRBJ2-1; TRBD2 agrees at 8 bases. This CDR3 has 16 residues. V was pared by 5 bases and J by 5 bases, with 11 bases of the junction left unmatched. Germline CDR1 is LNHNV and CDR2 is YYDKDF (reference sequence). DNA of the CDR3: TGTGCCACCAGCGATTTAGTGAGCGGGGGAGACAATGAGCAGTTCTTC. Amino acid sequence: CATSDLVSGGDNEQFF.

This clone has only a few counts. The same CDR3 can be traced to other DNA sequences in this sample. This sequence joins TRBV29-1 and TRBJ2-7; D uncertain. V lost 4 bases and J 3 bases, leaving 7 bases between the germline ends. The CDR3 has 11 residues. CDR1 and CDR2 (germline): SQVTM, ANQGSEA. This CDR3 reads CSVAGNYEQYF. The CDR3 coding sequence is TGCAGCGTTGCCGGCAACTACGAGCAGTACTTC.

The rearrangement links TRBV7-9 to TRBJ2-5; D perhaps matches TRBD2 (6 bases). CDR3 size: 15 residues. The ends were cut back, 0 bases at V and 2 bases at J, with 10 bases in the middle. Germline-derived CDR1 and CDR2 are SEHNR and FQNEAQ (reference sequence). The CDR3 region is CASSLAWDSQETQYF. CDR3 coding DNA: TGTGCCAGCAGCTTAGCCTGGGACTCTCAAGAGACCCAGTACTTC.

The chain links TRBV27 to TRBJ2-7; the match to TRBD1 covers 7 bases. Germline assignment: CDR1 MNHEY and CDR2 SMNVEV (reference sequence). V lost 6 bases and J lost 6; bases outside the gene matches: 5. The CDR3 runs to 12 residues. The CDR3 DNA is TGTGCCAGCAGCCTGACAGGGCGCGAGCAGTACTTC. Its protein is CASSLTGREQYF.

This chain uses TRBV10-3 with TRBJ1-4; 10 bases align to TRBD1. The length of the CDR3 is 15 residues. CDR1 and CDR2 from the germline V gene are ENHRY and SYGVKD. Trimming cost V 6 bases and J 8 bases; bases outside gene matches: 9. The CDR3 is CAIRDAGTGEEKLFF. In nucleotides, the CDR3 is TGTGCCATCAGGGACGCCGGGACAGGGGAGGAAAAACTGTTTTTT.

This clone occurred a few times. The rearrangement joins TRBV25-1 to TRBJ1-2; D perhaps matches TRBD1 (6 bases). With 3 bases removed from V and 4 bases from J, the gap between germline ends came to 12 bases. Germline values: CDR1 MGHDK, CDR2 SYGVNS. The CDR3 has 14 residues. CDR3 nucleotides: TGTGCCAGCAGTGATGGGGGGCTAGGCTATGGCTACACCTTC. The encoded protein is CASSDGGLGYGYTF.

This clone was detected only once. CDR3: CASSYGRRYGYTF. CDR3 in DNA: TGTGCCAGCAGTTACGGGAGGCGCTATGGCTACACCTTC. The chain links TRBV6-5 to TRBJ1-2; D remains ambiguous. CDR1 MNHEY and CDR2 SVGAGI come from the germline V gene. The CDR3 is made up of 13 amino acids. V gave up 2 bases and J gave up 4 bases, with 8 bases separating them.

The chain links TRBV27 to TRBJ2-7; D possibly corresponds to TRBD1 (6 bases). This CDR3 is 14 amino acids long. Germline V gene data show CDR1 as MNHEY and CDR2 as SMNVEV (reference sequence). Trimming removed 6 bases from V and 2 bases from J, with 14 bases in between. DNA for the CDR3: TGTGCCAGCAGAAATCCCGACAGGACCTACGAGCAGTACTTC. Its translation: CASRNPDRTYEQYF.

This clone has more than one count but fewer than ten. DNA of the CDR3: TGTGCCACCAGCATGGAGGGGCCAGAGACCCAGTACTTC. Its protein is CATSMEGPETQYF. The chain employs TRBV15 and TRBJ2-5; D is possibly TRBD2 (6 bases). Per the germline V gene, CDR1 is LNHNV and CDR2 is YYDKDF (reference sequence). The CDR3 runs to 13 residues. The V end was cut by 4 bases, the J end by 4 bases, with 10 bases between. Full variable domain (missing parts from reference TRBV15 and TRBJ2-5): DAMVIQNPRYQVTQFGKPVTLSCSQTLNHNVMYWYQQKSSQAPKLLFHYYDKDFNNEADTPDNFQSRRPNTSFCFLDIRSPGLGDTAMYLCATSMEGPETQYFGPGTRLLVL.

The chain is built from TRBV30 and TRBJ2-5; 9 bases map to TRBD1. CDR1 and CDR2 from the germline V gene are GTSNPN and SVGIG (reference sequence). This CDR3 region has 14 residues. V trimming: 4 bases; J trimming: 2 bases; junction bases outside the gene matches: 5. The CDR3 protein is CAWNAGTGQETQYF. The CDR3 nucleotides read TGTGCCTGGAACGCCGGGACAGGGCAAGAGACCCAGTACTTC.

This chain connects TRBV27 to TRBJ2-5, with D maybe TRBD1 (6 bases). The CDR3 totals 16 residues. Per the germline V gene, CDR1 is MNHEY and CDR2 is SMNVEV (reference sequence). The V end was cut by 3 bases, the J end by 5 bases, with 19 bases between. CDR3 residues: CASSLRDTRGGETQYF. The CDR3, as DNA: TGTGCCAGCAGTTTGAGGGACACCAGGGGCGGGGAGACCCAGTACTTC.